These 27 T cell receptor beta chains came from one sample sequenced in a study of T cell responses to AZD1222 COVID-19 vaccine (dated by TCRdb to about 2021). The protocol used for the library was the immunoSEQ multiplex PCR assay. Not all clones reach the TCRdb copy of this immuneACCESS table, which keeps in-frame sequences only. Checked studies attribute under half of the gap to unresolved V genes and leave the rest unexplained. This sample lists about 150,000 clones; roughly 88% were detected once. Jointly, the top ten make up about 8% of the sample. In the paper's terms, the time point label means: baseline before first vaccination. The input for sequencing was peripheral blood, taken on day 0 of AZD1222 vaccination. The source of these receptors is an adult in good health.

The count of this clone is one. V usage is TRBV5-6 and J usage is TRBJ2-7, with 11 positions matching TRBD2. CDR3 length: 16 amino acids. Trimming at V came to 3 bases and at J to 0 bases, leaving 5 bases not matched to a gene. Per germline, CDR1 SGHDT and CDR2 YYEEEE. In DNA form, the CDR3 reads TGTGCCAGCAGCTCGCTGGGACTAGCGGCCTCCTACGAGCAGTACTTC. Encoded protein: CASSSLGLAASYEQYF.

V and J are TRBV5-4 and TRBJ1-2, with D maybe TRBD1 (5 bases). The germline V and J ends were trimmed by 2 bases and 4 bases, with 15 bases remaining between them. The CDR3 runs 15 residues. The germline gives CDR1 SGHNT, CDR2 YYREEE (reference sequence). CDR3 protein: CASSLMGGALYGYTF. CDR3 DNA: TGTGCCAGCAGCTTAATGGGAGGGGCTCTCTATGGCTACACCTTC.

V usage is TRBV18 and J usage is TRBJ2-7, with a possible D match to TRBD1 (6 bases). The CDR3 spans 14 residues. Per germline, CDR1 KGHSH and CDR2 LQKENI. The V and J ends lost 6 bases and 1 base respectively, with 13 bases between them. CDR3: CASSPAQGSYEQYF. The CDR3 nucleotides are TGTGCCAGCTCCCCCGCGCAGGGGTCCTACGAGCAGTACTTC.

This rearrangement joins TRBV11-3 to TRBJ2-3, with TRBD1 identical over 9 bases. Germline lookup yields CDR1 SGHNT and CDR2 YENEEA. The CDR3 has 16 residues. The V and J ends lost 4 bases and 9 bases, in that order; junction bases with no gene match: 14. The CDR3: CASSSGQGLSGVTQYF. In DNA form, the CDR3 reads TGTGCCAGCAGCTCGGGACAGGGCCTCTCCGGGGTGACGCAGTATTTT.

V is TRBV5-5 and J is TRBJ2-7, with 8 bases identical to TRBD1. CDR1 is SGHKS, CDR2 YYEKEE, per germline (reference sequence). Trimming took 3 bases from V and 5 from J; bases not matched to a gene: 7. The CDR3 spans 14 residues. CDR3 bases: TGTGCCAGCAGCTCGGACAGGGTTAAGGACGAGCAGTACTTC. Encoded protein: CASSSDRVKDEQYF. Full variable domain (outside the CDR3, taken from reference TRBV5-5 and TRBJ2-7): DAGVTQSPTHLIKTRGQQVTLRCSPISGHKSVSWYQQVLGQGPQFIFQYYEKEERGRGNFPDRFSARQFPNYSSELNVNALLLGDSALYLCASSSDRVKDEQYFGPGTRLTVT.

The chain joins TRBV28 to TRBJ2-3; TRBD2 is a possible D gene (6 bases). The CDR3 totals 16 residues. V was trimmed by 5 bases and J by 1 base, leaving 16 bases between them. In germline, CDR1 is MDHEN, CDR2 SYDVKM. The CDR3 region is CASSGGWISGTDTQYF. The CDR3 coding sequence is TGTGCCAGCAGTGGGGGGTGGATAAGTGGCACAGATACGCAGTATTTT.

J is TRBJ2-1 and V is TRBV5-4; D is perhaps TRBD1 (6 bases). Trimming removed 7 bases from V and 12 bases from J, with 23 bases in between. From germline, CDR1 is SGHNT and CDR2 YYREEE (reference sequence). This CDR3 spans 14 amino acids. CDR3 protein: CASGKASEGVGQFF. CDR3 nucleotides: TGTGCCAGCGGGAAGGCGAGCGAGGGGGTGGGGCAGTTCTTC.

The chain links TRBV19 to TRBJ1-2; D call uncertain. The CDR3 is made up of 14 amino acids. Germline-derived CDR1 and CDR2 are LNHDA and SQIVND (reference sequence). The ends were cut back, 7 bases at V and 0 bases at J, with 12 bases in the middle. CDR3 sequence reads: CASTSGTTNYGYTF. The CDR3 nucleotides read TGTGCCAGTACCTCGGGCACTACTAACTATGGCTACACCTTC.

This clone is a singleton in its sample. The chain joins TRBV3-1 (or the pseudogene TRBV3-2) to TRBJ2-3, with TRBD2 identical over 10 bases. The CDR3 has 19 residues. V trimming: 1 base; J trimming: 0 bases; junction bases outside the gene matches: 10. Germline V gene data show CDR1 as LGHDT and CDR2 as YNNKEL (reference sequence). The CDR3, as DNA: TGTGCCAGCAGCCAAGTCTTATGGACTAGCGGATCTAGCACAGATACGCAGTATTTT. Translated, it gives CASSQVLWTSGSSTDTQYF.

This rearrangement joins TRBV30 to TRBJ1-5, with D hard to call. The CDR3 runs to 13 residues. V lost 2 bases and J 5 bases, leaving 10 bases between the germline ends. Germline V gene data show CDR1 as GTSNPN and CDR2 as SVGIG (reference sequence). The CDR3 DNA reads TGTGCCTGGAGTTTGGATCACGATCAGCCCCAGCATTTT. This sequence encodes CAWSLDHDQPQHF.

The rearrangement links TRBV14 to TRBJ2-1, with TRBD1 matching 7 bases. Germline loops: CDR1 SGHDN, CDR2 FVKESK. V was pared by 4 bases and J by 2 bases, with 14 bases of the junction left unmatched. The length of the CDR3 is 18 residues. The CDR3 is CASSPRFRQGRTYNEQFF. The CDR3 bases are TGTGCCAGCAGCCCGAGGTTTAGACAGGGAAGGACCTACAATGAGCAGTTCTTC.

This clone has a single count. This chain connects TRBV20-1 to TRBJ1-6, with D unresolved. Germline V gives CDR1 DFQATT, CDR2 SNEGSKA (reference sequence). The ends were cut back, 3 bases at V and 9 bases at J, with 12 bases in the middle. The CDR3 loop spans 13 amino acids. CDR3 sequence: CSASADPGSPLHF. In nucleotides, the CDR3 is TGCAGTGCTAGTGCGGACCCCGGTTCACCCCTCCACTTT.

This clone was observed a handful of times. This CDR3 reads CASSLSRDTIYF. The CDR3 nucleotides read TGTGCCAGCAGCTTATCCCGAGACACCATATATTTT. The chain carries TRBV7-2 and TRBJ1-3, with D unclear. CDR3 length: 12 residues. V shed 2 bases and J shed 8 bases, with 7 bases lying between them. The germline CDR1 and CDR2 sequences are SGHTA and FQGNSA.

The CDR3 region is CASSPGRNTEAFF. The CDR3 coding sequence is TGTGCCAGCTCACCAGGCAGGAACACTGAAGCTTTCTTT. The V call is TRBV18, the J call TRBJ1-1; unclear D gene. Trimming removed 2 bases from V and 1 base from J, with 5 bases in between. From germline, CDR1 is KGHSH and CDR2 LQKENI. This CDR3 is 13 amino acids long.

V is TRBV6-5 and J is TRBJ1-4; 8 nucleotides line up with TRBD1. Germline V lookup: CDR1 MNHEY, CDR2 SVGAGI. CDR3 length: 15 residues. With V trimmed by 5 bases and J by 4 bases, 6 bases remained unmatched. The CDR3 reads CASSNTGGSNEKLFF. CDR3 nucleotides: TGTGCCAGCAGTAACACAGGGGGAAGTAATGAAAAACTGTTTTTT.

This clone was counted only a few times. This sequence joins TRBV30 and TRBJ1-4; no clear D gene. V lost 4 bases, J lost 4 bases, and 7 bases lay in between. Germline V gene lookup returns CDR1 GTSNPN and CDR2 SVGIG (reference sequence). This CDR3 region has 12 residues. The CDR3 bases are TGTGCCTGGAAGGGTTTTAATGAAAAACTGTTTTTT. It translates to CAWKGFNEKLFF.

The chain is built from TRBV5-6 and TRBJ1-6; no definite D call. The CDR3 runs 12 residues. Germline V gene data show CDR1 as SGHDT and CDR2 as YYEEEE. The V end lost 0 bases, the J end lost 9 bases, and 4 bases lay between the germline ends. CDR3 DNA: TGTGCCAGCAGCTTGGGGGGTTCACCCCTCCACTTT. This sequence encodes CASSLGGSPLHF. The full variable domain, in which reference TRBV5-6 and TRBJ1-6 provide the parts outside the CDR3, is DAGVTQSPTHLIKTRGQQVTLRCSPKSGHDTVSWYQQALGQGPQFIFQYYEEEERQRGNFPDRFSGHQFPNYSSELNVNALLLGDSALYLCASSLGGSPLHFGNGTRLTVT.

The V and J genes are TRBV6-6 and TRBJ1-2, with 8 bases aligning to TRBD1. Germline V gene lookup returns CDR1 MNHNY and CDR2 SVGAGI (reference sequence). The ends lost 2 bases at V and 7 bases at J; junction bases unmatched: 6. The CDR3 runs to 14 residues. CDR3 sequence reads: CASSYLDREGGYTF. CDR3 DNA: TGTGCCAGCAGTTACCTGGACAGGGAGGGTGGCTACACCTTC.

This clone has just one count. The chain couples TRBV27 to TRBJ1-5; the D is unclear. The CDR3 has 14 amino acids. V shed 1 base and J shed 6 bases, with 10 bases lying between them. Germline-derived CDR1 and CDR2 are MNHEY and SMNVEV (reference sequence). The chain's CDR3 is CASSLLSGIQPQHF. CDR3 nucleotides: TGTGCCAGCAGTTTATTGAGTGGGATTCAGCCCCAGCATTTT.

This clone was seen more than once but under ten times. The chain employs TRBV30 and TRBJ1-1; D gene uncertain. Trimming took off 0 bases at V and 0 bases at J, with 8 bases between the two ends. The V gene's germline CDR1 is GTSNPN and CDR2 SVGIG (reference sequence). The CDR3 is made up of 14 amino acids. CDR3 residues: CAWSVLEMNTEAFF. CDR3 nucleotides: TGTGCCTGGAGTGTATTGGAGATGAACACTGAAGCTTTCTTT.

J is TRBJ2-7 and V is TRBV11-2; 8 bases align to TRBD1. V was pared by 5 bases and J by 3 bases, with 3 bases of the junction left unmatched. Germline V gene lookup returns CDR1 SGHAT and CDR2 FQNNGV. CDR3 length: 13 amino acids. CDR3 in DNA: TGTGCCAGCAGCACTACAGGGGGCTACGAGCAGTACTTC. Protein: CASSTTGGYEQYF.

The V and J genes are TRBV15 and TRBJ2-5; 14 bases are shared with TRBD2. The CDR3 contains 16 residues. Unmatched junction bases numbered 0, after V lost 1 base and J lost 2 bases. Germline lookup yields CDR1 LNHNV and CDR2 YYDKDF (reference sequence). The chain's CDR3 is CATSRGTSGRQETQYF. The CDR3 bases are TGTGCCACCAGCAGAGGGACTAGCGGGAGGCAAGAGACCCAGTACTTC.

The genes are TRBV18 and TRBJ1-6; D may be TRBD1 (6 bases). Germline CDR1 is KGHSH and CDR2 is LQKENI. V lost 10 bases to trimming and J lost 8 bases, with 15 bases between them. This CDR3 is built from 13 residues. Here the CDR3 reads CATGDTWDSPLHF. In nucleotides, the CDR3 is TGTGCCACAGGGGACACCTGGGATTCACCCCTCCACTTT.

The chain carries TRBV7-2 and TRBJ2-3, with D maybe TRBD2 (6 bases). The CDR3 loop spans 17 amino acids. Looked up from germline, CDR1 is SGHTA and CDR2 is FQGNSA. V dropped 3 bases and J dropped 1 base, with 17 bases sitting between them. The CDR3 sequence: CASSLRLVAAGTDTQYF. The CDR3 region has the DNA TGTGCCAGCAGCTTGCGACTAGTGGCCGCCGGCACAGATACGCAGTATTTT.

The chain is built from TRBV30 and TRBJ1-5; unclear D gene. This CDR3 comprises 13 residues. CDR1 is GTSNPN, CDR2 SVGIG, per germline (reference sequence). V gave up 2 bases and J gave up 2 bases, with 7 bases separating them. The CDR3 spells CAWSPGGNQPQHF. The CDR3 DNA reads TGTGCCTGGAGTCCCGGGGGCAATCAGCCCCAGCATTTT.

The chain has TRBV7-2 and TRBJ2-5; D is possibly TRBD1 (6 bases). V shed 5 bases and J shed 2 bases, with 15 bases lying between them. The CDR3 loop spans 15 amino acids. The germline gives CDR1 SGHTA, CDR2 FQGNSA. CDR3: CASSAGVVKQETQYF. For the CDR3, the DNA is TGTGCCAGCAGCGCAGGGGTGGTGAAACAAGAGACCCAGTACTTC. The full variable domain, in which reference TRBV7-2 and TRBJ2-5 provide the parts outside the CDR3, is GAGVSQSPSNKVTEKGKDVELRCDPISGHTALYWYRQSLGQGLEFLIYFQGNSAPDKSGLPSDRFSAERTGGSVSTLTIQRTQQEDSAVYLCASSAGVVKQETQYFGPGTRLLVL.

The chain carries TRBV7-2 and TRBJ2-4; TRBD1 or TRBD2 may be the D gene (7 bases each). Germline lookup yields CDR1 SGHTA and CDR2 FQGNSA. V was cut by 3 bases and J by 11 bases, with 17 bases left in between. The length of the CDR3 is 14 residues. The CDR3 coding sequence is TGTGCCAGCAGCTTGGAACAGGGGAGGGTTTTTCAGTACTTC. Amino acid sequence: CASSLEQGRVFQYF.